The next 14 T cell receptor beta chains were all read from a single sample in a study of T cell responses to AZD1222 COVID-19 vaccine. Sequencing used immunoSEQ multiplex PCR; TCRdb keeps in-frame clones, though not all of them. The profile shows roughly 120,000 clones, roughly 92% of them singletons. The sequenced sample was peripheral blood, obtained 28 days after the second AZD1222 dose. Receptors were obtained from an adult who received the AZD1222 COVID-19 vaccine.

This clone was counted once. This rearrangement joins TRBV28 to TRBJ1-2; TRBD1 aligns across 7 bases. The germline gives CDR1 MDHEN, CDR2 SYDVKM. V was pared by 2 bases and J by 4 bases, with 1 base of the junction left unmatched. This CDR3 contains 13 residues. CDR3 protein: CASSLGQVYGYTF. As DNA, the CDR3 is TGTGCCAGCAGTTTAGGACAGGTCTATGGCTACACCTTC.

This chain links TRBV9 with TRBJ1-6; D unclear. V gave up 3 bases and J gave up 5 bases, with 12 bases separating them. The CDR3 is made up of 15 amino acids. Germline lookup yields CDR1 SGDLS and CDR2 YYNGEE. CDR3 sequence (DNA): TGTGCCAGCAGCGATGGGAAAACGAATAATTCACCCCTCCACTTT. It encodes CASSDGKTNNSPLHF.

This clone was picked up a small number of times. J is TRBJ2-6 and V is TRBV6-1; TRBD1 might be the D (6 bases). This CDR3 is 16 amino acids long. Per germline, CDR1 MNHNS and CDR2 SASEGT. V shed 4 bases and J shed 0 bases, with 10 bases lying between them. CDR3 region: CASSGTVSSGANVLTF. The DNA of the CDR3 is TGTGCCAGCAGTGGGACAGTCAGCTCTGGGGCCAACGTCCTGACTTTC.

This clone has only one observation. The chain employs TRBV6-6 and TRBJ1-6; 8 bases map to TRBD1. There are 14 residues in the CDR3. Trimming at V came to 8 bases and at J to 7 bases, leaving 7 bases not matched to a gene. Germline values: CDR1 MNHNY, CDR2 SVGAGI (reference sequence). This CDR3 is CASGETGENSPLHF. CDR3 DNA sequence: TGTGCCAGCGGAGAGACAGGGGAGAATTCACCCCTCCACTTT.

The chain links TRBV7-2 to TRBJ2-3; a weak D match, TRBD1 (6 bases). The V and J ends lost 5 bases and 2 bases respectively, with 26 bases between them. Germline loops: CDR1 SGHTA, CDR2 FQGNSA. The CDR3 runs to 19 residues. The CDR3 DNA reads as TGTGCCAGCAGCATTATAGGGGGACGTGGGGGCGGAACCACAGATACGCAGTATTTT. Residues: CASSIIGGRGGGTTDTQYF.

The chain recombines TRBV9 with TRBJ2-7, with TRBD2 identical over 11 bases. Looked up from germline, CDR1 is SGDLS and CDR2 is YYNGEE. The trim removed 2 bases at V and 1 base at J, leaving 5 bases unmatched. This CDR3 is 16 amino acids long. Written as DNA, the CDR3 is TGTGCCAGCAGCGTGGGACTAGCGGAACCTTCCTACGAGCAGTACTTC. Translating it yields CASSVGLAEPSYEQYF.

The chain joins TRBV5-1 to TRBJ1-6; the D is unclear. The CDR3 runs 13 residues. V shed 7 bases and J shed 1 base, with 6 bases lying between them. Germline lookup yields CDR1 SGHRS and CDR2 YFSETQ. The DNA for the CDR3 is TGCGCCAGCGGGGAATCCTATAATTCACCCCTCCACTTT. It translates to CASGESYNSPLHF.

V and J are TRBV27 and TRBJ1-5, with D tentatively TRBD1 (5 bases). V lost 3 bases, J lost 4 bases, and 10 bases lay in between. Germline loops: CDR1 MNHEY, CDR2 SMNVEV (reference sequence). The CDR3 is 14 amino acids. The CDR3 coding sequence is TGTGCCAGCAGTTTTTGGGGGAGGAATCAGCCCCAGCATTTT. Translated, it gives CASSFWGRNQPQHF.

This clone occurred a few times. The V and J genes are TRBV10-2 and TRBJ1-1, with D unresolved. This CDR3 contains 15 residues. Trimming shortened V by 0 bases and J by 3 bases, and 11 bases separated the two germline ends. CDR1 and CDR2 (germline): WSHSY, SAAADI. CDR3 sequence reads: CASSESGFTDTEAFF. Here the CDR3 DNA reads TGCGCCAGCAGTGAGTCGGGTTTTACCGACACTGAAGCTTTCTTT.

This clone was counted between two and nine times. The V call is TRBV29-1, the J call TRBJ1-1; possible D gene TRBD1, 6 bases. Trimming took off 4 bases at V and 5 bases at J, with 14 bases between the two ends. This CDR3 is built from 13 residues. Germline CDR1 and CDR2: SQVTM and ANQGSEA. DNA for the CDR3: TGCAGCGTTGCGGGGGCGGGGTTTACTGAAGCTTTCTTT. Translated, it gives CSVAGAGFTEAFF.

The rearrangement uses TRBV5-4 and TRBJ1-2; D gene unclear. V dropped 0 bases and J dropped 6 bases, with 12 bases sitting between them. Germline assignment: CDR1 SGHNT and CDR2 YYREEE (reference sequence). This CDR3 spans 14 amino acids. This CDR3 reads CASSLGLDTHGYTF. DNA of the CDR3: TGTGCCAGCAGCTTGGGTTTGGATACTCATGGCTACACCTTC.

The chain is built from TRBV27 and TRBJ1-5; D ambiguous. Germline CDR1 and CDR2: MNHEY and SMNVEV (reference sequence). V lost 6 bases and J lost 0, with 9 bases in between. CDR3 length equals 14 residues. CDR3 loop: CASSPDVSNQPQHF. CDR3 DNA sequence: TGTGCCAGCAGCCCGGACGTTAGCAATCAGCCCCAGCATTTT.

As to this clone: The same CDR3 is also encoded by other DNA sequences in this sample. The rearrangement links TRBV10-1 to TRBJ1-1; D is undetermined. Germline V CDR1 and CDR2: WNHNN, SYGVQD (reference sequence). The length of the CDR3 is 12 residues. Trimming removed 2 bases at V and 5 bases at J, with 6 bases between. The CDR3 coding sequence is TGCGCCAGCAGTGAGGGGAGTACTGAAGCTTTCTTT. Protein sequence: CASSEGSTEAFF.

The chain recombines TRBV6-5 with TRBJ2-3, with D tentatively TRBD2 (6 bases). Germline V CDR1 and CDR2: MNHEY, SVGAGI. The CDR3 totals 14 residues. V shed 0 bases and J shed 6 bases, with 10 bases lying between them. The CDR3, as DNA: TGTGCCAGCAGTTACTCCGGGAGTCTCGATACGCAGTATTTT. It codes for CASSYSGSLDTQYF.